This TCR beta chain was obtained from a study of cytomegalovirus exposure and HLA in healthy donors. There are a few counts of this clone. No antigen is known for it. General observations from the study: TCR beta V segments were, for the most part, productive about 87% or about 30% of the time in an earlier analysis.

PCR employed 60 Vbeta and 13 Jbeta primers. Repertoires were generated with immunoSEQ multiplex PCR, while TCRdb's copy carries only in-frame clones and drops some. In the table there are over 150,000 clones, around 74% of which are singletons. The CDR3 consists of 17 residues. V lost 5 bases and J lost 3; bases outside the gene matches: 10. Germline V gene sequence: CDR1 SSHAT, CDR2 FNYEAQ (reference sequence). This TCR was sampled from a girl between 5 and 17 years old in good health and CMV-seropositive. The chain links TRBV7-7 to TRBJ2-5, with 12 bases lining up with TRBD2. Material: PBMCs. CDR3 nucleotides: TGTGCCAGCAGCCACTCACTCGGACTAGCGGGGAAAGAGACCCAGTACTTC. This gives the protein CASSHSLGLAGKETQYF.